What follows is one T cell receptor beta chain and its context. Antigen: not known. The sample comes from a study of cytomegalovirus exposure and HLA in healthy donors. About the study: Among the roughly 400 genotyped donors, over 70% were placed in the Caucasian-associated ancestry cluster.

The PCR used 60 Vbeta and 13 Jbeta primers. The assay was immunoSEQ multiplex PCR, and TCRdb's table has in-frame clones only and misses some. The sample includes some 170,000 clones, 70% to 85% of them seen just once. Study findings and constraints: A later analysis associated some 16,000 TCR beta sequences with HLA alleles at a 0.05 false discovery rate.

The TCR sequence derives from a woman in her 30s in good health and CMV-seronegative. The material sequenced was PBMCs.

The CDR3 DNA reads as TGTGCCAGTAGCTCGATCACTAGCGGGGGGGCCTACGAGCAGTACTTC. Amino acids: CASSSITSGGAYEQYF. The chain couples TRBV19 to TRBJ2-7, with 13 bases identical to TRBD2. CDR1 and CDR2 from the germline V gene are LNHDA and SQIVND (reference sequence). Trimming cost V 6 bases and J 2 bases; bases outside gene matches: 7. There are 16 residues in the CDR3.